A single sample is the source of the 10 T cell receptor beta chains below, sequenced in a study of cytomegalovirus exposure and HLA in healthy donors. The PCR employed 60 Vbeta primers together with 13 Jbeta primers. Sequencing used immunoSEQ multiplex PCR; TCRdb keeps in-frame clones, though not all of them. The sample holds more than 150,000 clones, around 83% seen once. Sequences were obtained from PBMCs. These receptors all stem from a woman aged 18-29 years in good health and CMV-seronegative.

The chain's CDR3 is CASSYYGVGRLNEQFF. The DNA of the CDR3 is TGTGCCAGCAGTTACTATGGGGTTGGGAGACTCAATGAGCAGTTCTTC. The J gene is TRBJ2-1, the V gene TRBV6-5, with D perhaps matching TRBD2 (5 bases). The CDR3 length is 16 residues. Germline loops: CDR1 MNHEY, CDR2 SVGAGI. V was trimmed by 1 base and J by 6 bases, leaving 16 bases between them.

This chain joins TRBV5-6 and TRBJ1-5; TRBD1 matches 8 bases. J lost 5 bases, V lost 1 base, and 5 bases had no gene match. Germline CDR1 is SGHDT and CDR2 is YYEEEE. The CDR3 runs to 15 residues. DNA for the CDR3: TGTGCCAGCAGCTTGCAAGGACAGGGCCATCAGCCCCAGCATTTT. Its translation is CASSLQGQGHQPQHF.

The V call is TRBV28, the J call TRBJ2-5; D might be TRBD2 (6 bases). Trimming removed 6 bases from V and 1 base from J, with 15 bases in between. The CDR3 loop spans 15 amino acids. CDR1 is MDHEN, CDR2 SYDVKM, per germline. In DNA form, the CDR3 reads TGTGCCAGCAGCTTGGGGTTAGCGGTCCAAGAGACCCAGTACTTC. Amino acid sequence: CASSLGLAVQETQYF.

This clone was observed a handful of times. The V call is TRBV6-5, the J call TRBJ1-1; tentatively, D is TRBD1 (5 bases). From germline, CDR1 is MNHEY and CDR2 SVGAGI. Trimming took 0 bases from V and 1 from J, leaving 9 bases between them. The length of the CDR3 is 15 residues. CDR3: CASSYSNGGNTEAFF. The CDR3 region has the DNA TGTGCCAGCAGTTACTCGAACGGGGGGAACACTGAAGCTTTCTTT.

This clone was seen once. V is TRBV7-9 and J is TRBJ2-4, with 7 bases matching TRBD1. Trimming at V came to 4 bases and at J to 8 bases, leaving 14 bases not matched to a gene. The CDR3 loop spans 16 amino acids. Germline V gives CDR1 SEHNR, CDR2 FQNEAQ (reference sequence). Here the CDR3 DNA reads TGTGCCAGCAGCTCCCGGGACAGCGAAGCAGGGGACATTCAGTACTTC. Encoded protein: CASSSRDSEAGDIQYF.

This clone has just a few counts. The chain links TRBV5-6 to TRBJ2-6; D remains ambiguous. The V gene lost 4 bases and the J gene lost 0 bases, with 8 bases spanning the gap. Germline CDR1 and CDR2: SGHDT and YYEEEE. The CDR3 is made up of 15 amino acids. CDR3 protein: CASSHSPSGANVLTF. In DNA form, the CDR3 reads TGTGCCAGCAGCCATTCCCCCTCTGGGGCCAACGTCCTGACTTTC.

This clone appeared a single time. The chain combines TRBV13 with TRBJ2-1, with D perhaps TRBD1 (5 bases). Germline V lookup: CDR1 PRHDT, CDR2 FYEKMQ (reference sequence). V lost 3 bases and J lost 4, with 7 bases in between. This CDR3 has 13 amino acids. The CDR3: CASSFTGYNEQFF. CDR3 coding DNA: TGTGCCAGCAGCTTCACAGGTTACAATGAGCAGTTCTTC.

This chain links TRBV2 with TRBJ2-5, with a weak D call TRBD1 (5 bases). V dropped 7 bases and J dropped 5 bases, with 8 bases sitting between them. The germline V gene encodes CDR1 SNHLY and CDR2 FYNNEI. The CDR3 covers 11 residues. The CDR3 here is CASKSGETQYF. The CDR3 nucleotides read TGTGCCAGCAAATCAGGGGAGACCCAGTACTTC.

This clone has only a few counts. This sequence joins TRBV9 and TRBJ2-1; 10 nucleotides line up with TRBD2. J was trimmed by 5 bases and V by 4 bases; bases with no gene match: 9. This CDR3 region has 16 residues. Germline loops: CDR1 SGDLS, CDR2 YYNGEE. CDR3 nucleotides: TGTGCCAGCAGCCCTGGACTAGCGGCAGGCGACAATGAGCAGTTCTTC. This codes for CASSPGLAAGDNEQFF.

The rearrangement uses TRBV6-4 and TRBJ2-5, with 11 bases aligning to TRBD1. Germline CDR1 reads MRHNA; CDR2 reads SNTAGT. V lost 3 bases, J lost 1 base, and 1 base stayed unmatched. The CDR3 runs to 15 residues. CDR3 nucleotide sequence: TGTGCCAGCAGTGAAGGGACAGGGGGCCAAGAGACCCAGTACTTC. Its protein product is CASSEGTGGQETQYF.